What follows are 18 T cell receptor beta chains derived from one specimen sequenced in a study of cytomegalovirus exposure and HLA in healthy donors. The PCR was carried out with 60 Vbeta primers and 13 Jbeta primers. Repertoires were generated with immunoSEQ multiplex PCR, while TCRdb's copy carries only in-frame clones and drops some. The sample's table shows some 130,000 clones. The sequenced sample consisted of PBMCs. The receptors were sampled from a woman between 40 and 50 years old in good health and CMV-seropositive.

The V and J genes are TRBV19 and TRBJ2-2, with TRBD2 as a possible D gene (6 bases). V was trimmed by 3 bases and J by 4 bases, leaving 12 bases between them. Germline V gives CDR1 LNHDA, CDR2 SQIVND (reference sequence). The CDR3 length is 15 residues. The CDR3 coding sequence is TGTGCCAGTAGTATGCCATGGGACTCCACCGGGGAGCTGTTTTTT. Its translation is CASSMPWDSTGELFF.

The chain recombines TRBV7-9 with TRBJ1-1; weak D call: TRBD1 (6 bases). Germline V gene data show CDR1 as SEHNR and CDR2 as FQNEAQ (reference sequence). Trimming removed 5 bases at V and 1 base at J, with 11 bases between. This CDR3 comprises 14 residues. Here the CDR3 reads CASSLPGANTEAFF. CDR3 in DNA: TGTGCCAGCAGCCTTCCAGGGGCGAACACTGAAGCTTTCTTT.

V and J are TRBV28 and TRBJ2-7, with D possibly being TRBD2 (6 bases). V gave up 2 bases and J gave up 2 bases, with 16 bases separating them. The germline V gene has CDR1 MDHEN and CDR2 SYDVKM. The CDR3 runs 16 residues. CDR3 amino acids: CASSLEGERRAYEQYF. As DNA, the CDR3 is TGTGCCAGCAGTTTAGAAGGCGAGCGGAGGGCCTACGAGCAGTACTTC.

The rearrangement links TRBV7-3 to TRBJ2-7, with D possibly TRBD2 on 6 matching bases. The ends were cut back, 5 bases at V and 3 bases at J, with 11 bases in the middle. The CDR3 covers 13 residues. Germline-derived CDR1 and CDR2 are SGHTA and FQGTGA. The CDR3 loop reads CASSQDYRYEQYF. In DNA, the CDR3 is TGTGCCAGCAGCCAGGACTACCGCTACGAGCAGTACTTC.

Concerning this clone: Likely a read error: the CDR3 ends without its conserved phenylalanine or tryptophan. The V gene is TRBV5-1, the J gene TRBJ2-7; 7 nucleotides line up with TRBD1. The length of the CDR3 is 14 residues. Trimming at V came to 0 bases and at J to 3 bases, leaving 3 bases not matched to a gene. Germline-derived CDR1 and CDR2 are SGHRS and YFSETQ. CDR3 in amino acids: CASSLEGDSYEQYC. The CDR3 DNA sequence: TGCGCCAGCAGCTTGGAGGGGGACAGCTACGAGCAGTACTGC.

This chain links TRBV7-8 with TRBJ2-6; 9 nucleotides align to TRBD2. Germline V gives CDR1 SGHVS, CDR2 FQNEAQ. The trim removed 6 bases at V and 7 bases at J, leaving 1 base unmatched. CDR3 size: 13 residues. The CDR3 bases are TGTGCCAGCAGAGCGGGGGGAGCCAACGTCCTGACTTTC. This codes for CASRAGGANVLTF.

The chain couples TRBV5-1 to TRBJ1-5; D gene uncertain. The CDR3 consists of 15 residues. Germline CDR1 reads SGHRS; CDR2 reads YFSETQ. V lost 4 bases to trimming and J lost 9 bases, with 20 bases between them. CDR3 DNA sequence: TGCGCCAGCAGCCGGAACCGAGGAGGAGGGTGGCCCCAGCATTTT. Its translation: CASSRNRGGGWPQHF.

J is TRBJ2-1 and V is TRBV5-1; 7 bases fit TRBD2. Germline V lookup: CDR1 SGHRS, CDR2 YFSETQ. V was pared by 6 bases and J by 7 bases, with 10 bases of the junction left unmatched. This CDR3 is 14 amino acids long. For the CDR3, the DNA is TGCGCCAGCATGGGGGGGGAGACTCGAAATGAGCAGTTCTTC. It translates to CASMGGETRNEQFF.

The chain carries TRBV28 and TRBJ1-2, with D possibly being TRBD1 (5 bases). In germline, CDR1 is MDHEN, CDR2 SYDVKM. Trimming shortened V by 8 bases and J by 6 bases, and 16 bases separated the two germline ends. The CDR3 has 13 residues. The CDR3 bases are TGTGCCAGCGCCTCAGGGCCCATTCATGGCTACACCTTC. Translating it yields CASASGPIHGYTF.

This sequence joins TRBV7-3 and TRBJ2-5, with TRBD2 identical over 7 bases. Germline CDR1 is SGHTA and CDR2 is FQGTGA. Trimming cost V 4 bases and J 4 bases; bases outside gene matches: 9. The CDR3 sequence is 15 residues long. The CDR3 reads CASSWGTSEGETQYF. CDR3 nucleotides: TGTGCCAGCAGCTGGGGAACTAGCGAGGGAGAGACCCAGTACTTC. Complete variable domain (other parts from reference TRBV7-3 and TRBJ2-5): GAGVSQTPSNKVTEKGKYVELRCDPISGHTALYWYRQSLGQGPEFLIYFQGTGAADDSGLPNDRFFAVRPEGSVSTLKIQRTERGDSAVYLCASSWGTSEGETQYFGPGTRLLVL.

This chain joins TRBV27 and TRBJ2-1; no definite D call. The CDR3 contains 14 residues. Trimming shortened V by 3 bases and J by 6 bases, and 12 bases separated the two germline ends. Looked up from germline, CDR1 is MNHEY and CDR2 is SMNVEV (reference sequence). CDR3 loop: CASSLAPRLNEQFF. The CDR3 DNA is TGTGCCAGCAGTTTGGCGCCGAGACTCAATGAGCAGTTCTTC.

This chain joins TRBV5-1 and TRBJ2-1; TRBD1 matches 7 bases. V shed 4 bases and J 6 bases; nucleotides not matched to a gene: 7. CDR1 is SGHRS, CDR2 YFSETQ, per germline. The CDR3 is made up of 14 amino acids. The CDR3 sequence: CASSHRDSRNEQFF. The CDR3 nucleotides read TGCGCCAGCAGCCACCGGGACAGTCGCAATGAGCAGTTCTTC.

The CDR3 nucleotides read TGTGCCAGCAGTGAATCAAAGCGGGAGAACACCGGGGAGCTGTTTTTT. As protein: CASSESKRENTGELFF. This chain joins TRBV25-1 and TRBJ2-2; TRBD2 agrees at 7 bases. V dropped 1 base and J dropped 1; count of bases not matched to a gene: 3. Germline lookup yields CDR1 MGHDK and CDR2 SYGVNS. The CDR3 extends over 16 amino acids. The complete variable domain, with remaining parts taken from reference TRBV25-1 and TRBJ2-2, reads EADIYQTPRYLVIGTGKKITLECSQTMGHDKMYWYQQDPGMELHLIHYSYGVNSTEKGDLSSESTVSRIRTEHFPLTLESARPSHTSQYLCASSESKRENTGELFFGEGSRLTVL.

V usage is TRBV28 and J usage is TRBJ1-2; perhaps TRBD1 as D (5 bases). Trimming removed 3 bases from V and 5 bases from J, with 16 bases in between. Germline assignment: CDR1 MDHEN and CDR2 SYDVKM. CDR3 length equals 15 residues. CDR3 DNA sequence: TGTGCCAGCAGTTTCCCCGTAGGGGCGGTGTATGGCTACACCTTC. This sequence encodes CASSFPVGAVYGYTF.

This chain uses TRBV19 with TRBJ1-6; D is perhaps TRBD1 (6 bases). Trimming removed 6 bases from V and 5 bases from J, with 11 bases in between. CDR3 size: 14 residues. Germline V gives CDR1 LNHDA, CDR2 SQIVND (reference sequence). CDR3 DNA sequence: TGTGCCAGTAGCGGACAGACAAATAATTCACCCCTCCACTTT. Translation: CASSGQTNNSPLHF.

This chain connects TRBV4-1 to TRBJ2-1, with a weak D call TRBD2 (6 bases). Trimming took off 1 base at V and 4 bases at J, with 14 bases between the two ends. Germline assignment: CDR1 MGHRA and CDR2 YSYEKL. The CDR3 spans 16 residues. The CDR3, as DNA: TGCGCCAGCAGCCAAGCTTCGACGGGAGCATACAATGAGCAGTTCTTC. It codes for CASSQASTGAYNEQFF.

The CDR3 region has the DNA TGTGCCGTGGGCCTTTTAGCGGGAGAGGGCACAGATACGCAGTATTTT. Its protein product is CAVGLLAGEGTDTQYF. The chain uses TRBV28 and TRBJ2-3, with TRBD2 matching 9 bases. This CDR3 comprises 16 residues. Unmatched junction bases numbered 13, after V lost 11 bases and J lost 1 base. Germline lookup yields CDR1 MDHEN and CDR2 SYDVKM.

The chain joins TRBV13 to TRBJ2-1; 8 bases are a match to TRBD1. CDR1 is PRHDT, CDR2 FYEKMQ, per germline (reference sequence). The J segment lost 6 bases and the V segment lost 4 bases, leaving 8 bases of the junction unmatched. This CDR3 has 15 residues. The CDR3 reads CASSSGGLGGNEQFF. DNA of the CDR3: TGTGCCAGCAGCTCAGGGGGCCTCGGAGGCAATGAGCAGTTCTTC.